This TCR beta chain was documented in a study of OX40 agonist ivuxolimab in advanced cancers. Germline lookup yields CDR1 MGHRA and CDR2 YSYEKL. With 0 bases clipped from V and 7 bases from J, the junction kept 7 bases outside the gene matches. The CDR3 has 16 residues. The method was immunoSEQ multiplex PCR; TCRdb's version includes in-frame clones alone and lacks a portion of them. The sample has fewer than 85,000 clones, 85% to 95% seen once; the top ten hold more than 0.6%. The sequencing used CD4+ or CD8+ T cells sorted from blood, collected in a trial of the OX40 agonist ivuxolimab. The chain uses TRBV4-1 and TRBJ1-4; 8 nucleotides line up with TRBD1. The clonotype was recovered from an adult with an advanced solid tumor such as melanoma, head and neck, liver or kidney cancer. The DNA of the CDR3 is TGCGCCAGCAGCCAAGATGTCTGGACAGGGTCTGAAAAACTGTTTTTT. Amino acid sequence: CASSQDVWTGSEKLFF.